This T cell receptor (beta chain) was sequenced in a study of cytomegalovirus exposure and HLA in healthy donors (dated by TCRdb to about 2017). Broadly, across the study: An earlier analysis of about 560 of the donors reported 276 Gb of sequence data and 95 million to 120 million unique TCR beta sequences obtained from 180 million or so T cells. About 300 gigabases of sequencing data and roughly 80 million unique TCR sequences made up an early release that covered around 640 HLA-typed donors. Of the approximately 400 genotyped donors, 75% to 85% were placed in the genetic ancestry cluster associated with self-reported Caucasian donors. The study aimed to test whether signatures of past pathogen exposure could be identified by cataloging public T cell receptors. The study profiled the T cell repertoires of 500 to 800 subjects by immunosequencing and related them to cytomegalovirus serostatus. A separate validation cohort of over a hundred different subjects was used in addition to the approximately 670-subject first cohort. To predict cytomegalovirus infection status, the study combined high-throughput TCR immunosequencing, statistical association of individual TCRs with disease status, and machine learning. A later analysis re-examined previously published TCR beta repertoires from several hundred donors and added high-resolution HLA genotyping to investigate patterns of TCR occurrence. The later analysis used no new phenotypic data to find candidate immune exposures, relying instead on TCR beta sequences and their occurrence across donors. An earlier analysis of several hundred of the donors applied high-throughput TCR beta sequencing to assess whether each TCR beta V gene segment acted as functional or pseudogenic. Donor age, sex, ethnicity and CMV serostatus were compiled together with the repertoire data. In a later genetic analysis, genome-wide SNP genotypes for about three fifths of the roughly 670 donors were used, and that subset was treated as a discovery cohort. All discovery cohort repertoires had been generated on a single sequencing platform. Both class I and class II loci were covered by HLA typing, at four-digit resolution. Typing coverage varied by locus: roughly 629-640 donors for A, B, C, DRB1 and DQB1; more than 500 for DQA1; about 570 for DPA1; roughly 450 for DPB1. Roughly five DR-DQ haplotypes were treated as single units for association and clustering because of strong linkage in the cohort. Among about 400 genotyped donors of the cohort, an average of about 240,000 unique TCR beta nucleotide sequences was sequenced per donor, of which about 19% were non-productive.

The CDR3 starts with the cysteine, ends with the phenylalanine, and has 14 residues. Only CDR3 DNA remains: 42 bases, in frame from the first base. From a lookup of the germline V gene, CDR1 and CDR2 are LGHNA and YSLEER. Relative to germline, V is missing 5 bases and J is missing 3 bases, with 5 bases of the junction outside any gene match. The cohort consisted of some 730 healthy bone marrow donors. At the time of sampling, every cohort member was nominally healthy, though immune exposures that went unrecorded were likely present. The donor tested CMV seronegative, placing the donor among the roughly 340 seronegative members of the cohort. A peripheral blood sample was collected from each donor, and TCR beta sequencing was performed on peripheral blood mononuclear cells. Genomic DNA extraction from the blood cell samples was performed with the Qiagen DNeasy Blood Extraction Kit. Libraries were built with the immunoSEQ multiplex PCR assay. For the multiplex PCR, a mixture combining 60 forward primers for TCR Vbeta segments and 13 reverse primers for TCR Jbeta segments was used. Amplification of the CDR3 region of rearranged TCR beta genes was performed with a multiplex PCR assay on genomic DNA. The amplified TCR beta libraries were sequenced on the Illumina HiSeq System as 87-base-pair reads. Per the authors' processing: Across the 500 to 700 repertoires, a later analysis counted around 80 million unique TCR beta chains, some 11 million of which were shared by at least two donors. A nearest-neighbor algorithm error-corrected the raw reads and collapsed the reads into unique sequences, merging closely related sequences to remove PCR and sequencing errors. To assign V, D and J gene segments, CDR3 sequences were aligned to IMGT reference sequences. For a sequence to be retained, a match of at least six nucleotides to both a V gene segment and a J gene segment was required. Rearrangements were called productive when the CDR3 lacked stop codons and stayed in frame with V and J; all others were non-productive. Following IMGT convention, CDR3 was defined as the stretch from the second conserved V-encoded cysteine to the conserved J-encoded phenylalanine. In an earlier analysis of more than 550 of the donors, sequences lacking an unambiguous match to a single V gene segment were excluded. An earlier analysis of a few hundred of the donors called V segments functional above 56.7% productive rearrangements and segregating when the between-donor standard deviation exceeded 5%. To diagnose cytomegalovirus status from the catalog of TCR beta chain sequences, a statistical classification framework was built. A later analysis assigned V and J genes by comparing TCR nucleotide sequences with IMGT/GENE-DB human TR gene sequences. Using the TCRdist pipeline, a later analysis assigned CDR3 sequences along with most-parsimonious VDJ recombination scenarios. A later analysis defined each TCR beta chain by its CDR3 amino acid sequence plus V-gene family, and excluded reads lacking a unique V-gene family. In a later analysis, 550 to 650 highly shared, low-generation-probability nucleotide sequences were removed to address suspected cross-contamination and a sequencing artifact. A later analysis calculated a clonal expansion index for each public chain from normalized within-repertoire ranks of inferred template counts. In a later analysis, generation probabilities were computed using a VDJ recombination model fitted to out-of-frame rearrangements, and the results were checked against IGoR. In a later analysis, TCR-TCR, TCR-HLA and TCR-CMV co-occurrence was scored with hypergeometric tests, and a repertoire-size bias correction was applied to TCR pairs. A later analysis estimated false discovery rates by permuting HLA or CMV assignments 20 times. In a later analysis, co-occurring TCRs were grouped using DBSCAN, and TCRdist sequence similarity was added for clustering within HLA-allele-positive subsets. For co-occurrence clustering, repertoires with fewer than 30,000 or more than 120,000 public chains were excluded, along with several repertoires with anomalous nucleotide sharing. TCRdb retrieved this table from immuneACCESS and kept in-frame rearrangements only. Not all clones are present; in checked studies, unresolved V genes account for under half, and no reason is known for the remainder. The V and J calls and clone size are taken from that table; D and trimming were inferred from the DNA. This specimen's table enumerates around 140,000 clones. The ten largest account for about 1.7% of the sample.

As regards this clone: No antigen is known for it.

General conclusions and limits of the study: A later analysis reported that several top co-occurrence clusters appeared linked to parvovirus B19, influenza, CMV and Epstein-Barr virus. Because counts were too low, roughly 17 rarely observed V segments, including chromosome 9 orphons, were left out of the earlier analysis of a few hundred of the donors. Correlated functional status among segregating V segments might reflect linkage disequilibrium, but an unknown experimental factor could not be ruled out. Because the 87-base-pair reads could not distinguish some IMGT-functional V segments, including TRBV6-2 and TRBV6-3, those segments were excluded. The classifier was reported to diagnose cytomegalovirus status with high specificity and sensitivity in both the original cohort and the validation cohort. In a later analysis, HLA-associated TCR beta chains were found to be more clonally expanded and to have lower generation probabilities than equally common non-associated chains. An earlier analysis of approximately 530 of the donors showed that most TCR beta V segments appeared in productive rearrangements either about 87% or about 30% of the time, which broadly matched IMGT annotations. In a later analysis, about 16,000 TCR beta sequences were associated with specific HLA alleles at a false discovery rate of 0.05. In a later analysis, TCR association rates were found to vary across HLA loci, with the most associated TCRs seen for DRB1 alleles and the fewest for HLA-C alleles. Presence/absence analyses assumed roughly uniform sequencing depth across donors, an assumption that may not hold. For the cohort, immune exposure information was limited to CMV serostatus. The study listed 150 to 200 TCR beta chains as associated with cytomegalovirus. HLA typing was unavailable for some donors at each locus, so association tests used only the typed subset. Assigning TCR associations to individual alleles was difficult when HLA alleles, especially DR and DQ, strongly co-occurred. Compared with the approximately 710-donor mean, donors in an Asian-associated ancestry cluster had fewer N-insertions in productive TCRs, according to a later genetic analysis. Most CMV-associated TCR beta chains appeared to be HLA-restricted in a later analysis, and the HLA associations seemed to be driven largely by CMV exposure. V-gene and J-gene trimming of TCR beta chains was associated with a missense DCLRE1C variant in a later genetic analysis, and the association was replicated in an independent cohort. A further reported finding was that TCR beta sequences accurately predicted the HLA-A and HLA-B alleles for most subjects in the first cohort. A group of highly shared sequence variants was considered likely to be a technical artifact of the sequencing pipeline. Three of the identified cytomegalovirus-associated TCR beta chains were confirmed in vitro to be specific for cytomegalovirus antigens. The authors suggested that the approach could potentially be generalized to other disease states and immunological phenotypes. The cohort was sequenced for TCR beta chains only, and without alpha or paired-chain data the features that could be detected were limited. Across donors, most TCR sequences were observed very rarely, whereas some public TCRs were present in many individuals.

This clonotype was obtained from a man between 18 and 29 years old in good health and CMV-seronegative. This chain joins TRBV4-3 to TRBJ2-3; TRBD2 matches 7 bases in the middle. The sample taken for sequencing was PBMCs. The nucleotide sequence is TGCGCCAGCAGCGGAACTAGCGAAACAGATACGCAGTATTTT. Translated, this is CASSGTSETDTQYF.